Sequencing of this TCR beta chain was carried out in a study of T cells in Graves' hyperthyroidism and ophthalmopathy (dated by TCRdb to between 2017 and 2020). Regarding the research as a whole: Peripheral blood samples were taken at initial diagnosis, before any treatment was given. The paper describes TCR Vbeta CDR3 sequencing of around 130 peripheral blood samples, made up of about 41 ophthalmopathy patients, more than 70 hyperthyroidism patients and 17 progressor patients. Prospective prediction of ophthalmopathy was tested in an independent validation cohort of 18 to 20 hyperthyroidism patients and roughly 16 patients who later progressed to ophthalmopathy. The roughly 99 discovery patients were divided at random into training and test sets in a 7:3 ratio. After sampling, hyperthyroidism patients received methimazole starting at 30 mg daily, and ophthalmopathy patients received high-dose intravenous methylprednisolone. To identify distinguishing TCR V-J signatures, a discovery cohort of about 100 patients was used, comprising 40 to 45 with Graves' ophthalmopathy and around 60 with stable Graves' hyperthyroidism. In roughly six Graves' hyperthyroidism patients, the study also compared T-cell repertoires from thyroid tissue with T-cell repertoires from blood.

Graves' hyperthyroidism was defined as stable when no progression to ophthalmopathy occurred over 18 months of follow-up. Hyperthyroidism patients were aged 18 to 65 years and newly diagnosed, with disease duration of less than 2 months. Any patient with an uncontrolled infection, another autoimmune disease, pregnancy or lactation was excluded. Diagnoses were established on the basis of clinical symptoms, serum thyroxine and TRAb, thyroid ultrasound, and orbital computed tomography. PBMCs were isolated from about 9.1 ml of fresh peripheral blood by Ficoll-Paque density gradient centrifugation. Total RNA was extracted with Trizol reagent, and quality was checked on an Agilent 2100 Bioanalyzer. TCR beta CDR3 regions were amplified from RNA transcripts. A first-round RT-PCR of the TCR CDR3 used the HTBI primer set with the Qiagen OneStep RT-PCR kit. The libraries were constructed in a second round of multiplex PCR and then size-selected and purified. Libraries were sequenced paired-end with 100 bp reads on an Illumina HiSeq2000. The authors processed their data as follows. SOAPnuke was used to process the raw data, with reads discarded if the reads contained adapters or uncalled bases, had a mean Phred below 15, or lacked an exact constant-primer or identifier match. High-quality paired reads were merged using COPE v1.2.5, and each unique nucleotide sequence was defined as a clonotype. MiTCR v1.1 was used to align clonotypes to the IMGT TRBV, TRBD and TRBJ reference segments. Analysis was restricted to V-J combinations with a frequency above 0.0001, which covered roughly 99% of repertoires. A TCS score was defined as the ratio of F50 (clonal expansion) to E x V (chaos), with BLOSUM62-based TCRdist applied between CDR3 peptides within each V-J. Welch's t-statistics and random forest reduced around 510 V-J features to 13, which were used in a naive Bayes classifier (R e1071). The public reads were reanalyzed by TCRdb: fastp trimming at Q25, MiXCR alignment, in-frame beta chains only. Every CDR3 protein is listed once, alongside the most common genes and DNA of its rows. These V and J calls derive from TCRdb rather than the authors' analysis. The sample table lists approximately 610,000 distinct CDR3 sequences, roughly a sixth of them with a count of one. Under 20% of the sample is held by the ten biggest clonotypes.

This clonotype was found many times. No antigen is known for it. The sample holds no much larger clone one base away, and base qualities are not on file. Results the study describes overall, beyond this receptor: Most expanded thyroid clonotypes (frequency above 0.001) were also detected in blood, suggesting blood repertoires may reflect thyroid immune responses. Sample size was not statistically predetermined, and investigators were not blinded to group allocation. A model built on a 13 V-J signature distinguished ophthalmopathy from stable hyperthyroidism, reaching about 88% sensitivity and approximately 83% specificity in cross-validation and 80%/75% in testing. In validation, progression to ophthalmopathy was predicted by the model with almost 71% sensitivity and 72.22% specificity, a median of approximately 7.1 months before onset.

CDR1 SGHRS and CDR2 YFSETQ were looked up in the germline V gene. From cysteine to phenylalanine, the CDR3 is 16 amino acids long. Here the CDR3 DNA is all that survives: 48 bases in frame from base 1. Deletion took 5 bases off V and 7 bases off J, with a span of 22 bases between the germline ends. The TCR was taken from a woman aged 18-29 years with Graves' hyperthyroidism. The chain links TRBV5-1 with TRBJ2-1; too little of a D gene remains to name it. The source material was blood. The base sequence is TGCGCCAGCAGTCCTCTTGCGGTCCCGGCCGGGAATGAGCAGTTCTTC. Its protein reads: CASSPLAVPAGNEQFF.